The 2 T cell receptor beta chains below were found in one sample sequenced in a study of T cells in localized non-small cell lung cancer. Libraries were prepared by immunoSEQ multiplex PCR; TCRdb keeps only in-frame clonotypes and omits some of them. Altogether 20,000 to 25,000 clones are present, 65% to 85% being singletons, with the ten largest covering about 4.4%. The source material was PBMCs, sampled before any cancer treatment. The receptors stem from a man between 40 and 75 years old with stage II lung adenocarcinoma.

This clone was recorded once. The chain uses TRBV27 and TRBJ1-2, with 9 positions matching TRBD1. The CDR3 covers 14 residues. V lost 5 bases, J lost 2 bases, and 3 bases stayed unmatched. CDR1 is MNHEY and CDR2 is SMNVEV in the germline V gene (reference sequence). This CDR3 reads CASSLGTGNYGYTF. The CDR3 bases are TGTGCCAGCAGTCTCGGGACAGGGAACTATGGCTACACCTTC.

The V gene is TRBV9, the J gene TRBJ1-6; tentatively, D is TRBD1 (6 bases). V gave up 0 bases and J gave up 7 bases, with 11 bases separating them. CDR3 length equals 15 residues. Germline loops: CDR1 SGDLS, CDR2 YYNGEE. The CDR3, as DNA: TGTGCCAGCAGCGTAGCTGACACAGGGAATTCACCCCTCCACTTT. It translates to CASSVADTGNSPLHF.